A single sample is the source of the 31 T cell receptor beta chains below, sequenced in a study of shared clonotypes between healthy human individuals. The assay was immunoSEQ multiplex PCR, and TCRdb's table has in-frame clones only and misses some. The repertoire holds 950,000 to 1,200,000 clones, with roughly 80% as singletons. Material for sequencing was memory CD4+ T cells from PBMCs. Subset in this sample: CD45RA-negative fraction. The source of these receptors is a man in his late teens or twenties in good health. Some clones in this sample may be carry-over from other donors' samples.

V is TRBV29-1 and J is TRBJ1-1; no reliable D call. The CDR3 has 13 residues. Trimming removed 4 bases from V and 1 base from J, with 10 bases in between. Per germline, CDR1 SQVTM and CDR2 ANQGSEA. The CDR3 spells CSVGRQENTEAFF. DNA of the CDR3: TGCAGCGTTGGAAGGCAGGAGAACACTGAAGCTTTCTTT.

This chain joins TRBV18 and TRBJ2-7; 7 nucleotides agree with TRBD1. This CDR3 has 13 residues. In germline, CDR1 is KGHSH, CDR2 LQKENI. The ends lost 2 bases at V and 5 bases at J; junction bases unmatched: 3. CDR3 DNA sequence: TGTGCCAGCTCACCAACGACAGGGCACGAGCAGTACTTC. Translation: CASSPTTGHEQYF.

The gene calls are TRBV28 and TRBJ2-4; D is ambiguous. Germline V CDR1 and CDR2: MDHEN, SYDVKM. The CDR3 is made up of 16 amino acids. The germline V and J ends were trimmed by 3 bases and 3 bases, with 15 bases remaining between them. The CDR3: CASSFSPMIGKNIQYF. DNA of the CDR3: TGTGCCAGCAGTTTTTCCCCGATGATTGGCAAAAACATTCAGTACTTC.

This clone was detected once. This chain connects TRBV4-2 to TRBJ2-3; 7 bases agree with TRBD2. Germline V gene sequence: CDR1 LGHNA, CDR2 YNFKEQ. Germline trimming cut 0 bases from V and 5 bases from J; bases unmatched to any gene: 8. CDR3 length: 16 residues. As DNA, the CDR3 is TGTGCCAGCAGCCAAGAGAGGGCGGGAGTGGGAGATACGCAGTATTTT. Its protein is CASSQERAGVGDTQYF.

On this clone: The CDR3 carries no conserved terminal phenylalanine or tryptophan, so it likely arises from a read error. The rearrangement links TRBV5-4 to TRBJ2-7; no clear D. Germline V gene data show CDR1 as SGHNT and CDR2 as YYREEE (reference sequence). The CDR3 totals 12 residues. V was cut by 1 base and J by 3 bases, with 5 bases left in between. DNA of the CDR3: TGTGCCAGCAGCTTGACCGGCTACGAGCAGTACCTC. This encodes CASSLTGYEQYL.

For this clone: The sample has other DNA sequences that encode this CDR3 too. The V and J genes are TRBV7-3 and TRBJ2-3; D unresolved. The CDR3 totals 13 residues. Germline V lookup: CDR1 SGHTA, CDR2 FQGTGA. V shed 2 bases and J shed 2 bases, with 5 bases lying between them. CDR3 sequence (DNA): TGTGCCAGCAGCTTACTACCCACAGATACGCAGTATTTT. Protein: CASSLLPTDTQYF.

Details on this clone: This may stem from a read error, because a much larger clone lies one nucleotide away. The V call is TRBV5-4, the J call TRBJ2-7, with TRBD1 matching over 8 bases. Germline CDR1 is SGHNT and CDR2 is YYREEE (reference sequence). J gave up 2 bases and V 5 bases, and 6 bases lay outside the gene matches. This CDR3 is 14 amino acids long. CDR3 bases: TGTGCCAGCAGGGCCGGGACAGGTACCTACGAGCAGTACTTC. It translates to CASRAGTGTYEQYF.

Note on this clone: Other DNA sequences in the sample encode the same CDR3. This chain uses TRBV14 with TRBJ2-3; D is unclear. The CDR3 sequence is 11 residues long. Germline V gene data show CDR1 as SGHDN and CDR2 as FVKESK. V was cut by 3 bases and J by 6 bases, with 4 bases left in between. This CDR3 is CASSHGDTQYF. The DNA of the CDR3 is TGTGCCAGCAGCCATGGGGATACGCAGTATTTT.

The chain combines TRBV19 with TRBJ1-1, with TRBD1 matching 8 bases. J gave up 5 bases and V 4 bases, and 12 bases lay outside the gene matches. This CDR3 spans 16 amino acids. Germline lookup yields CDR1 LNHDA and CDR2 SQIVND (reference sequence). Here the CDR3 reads CASSKIGQGGWTEAFF. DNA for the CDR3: TGTGCCAGTAGTAAAATTGGACAGGGTGGGTGGACTGAAGCTTTCTTT.

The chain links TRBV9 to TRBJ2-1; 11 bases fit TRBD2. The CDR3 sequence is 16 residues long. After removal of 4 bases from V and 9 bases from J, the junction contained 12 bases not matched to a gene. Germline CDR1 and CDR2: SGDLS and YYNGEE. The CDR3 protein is CASSPGLAESGGEQFF. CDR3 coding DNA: TGTGCCAGCAGCCCGGGACTAGCGGAGTCGGGGGGTGAGCAGTTCTTC.

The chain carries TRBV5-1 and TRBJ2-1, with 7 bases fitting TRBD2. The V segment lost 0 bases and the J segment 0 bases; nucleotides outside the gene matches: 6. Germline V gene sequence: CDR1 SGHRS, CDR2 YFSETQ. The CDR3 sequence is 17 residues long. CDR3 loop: CASSLASSGVSYNEQFF. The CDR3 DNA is TGCGCCAGCAGCTTGGCCTCGAGCGGGGTCTCCTACAATGAGCAGTTCTTC.

CDR3 DNA: TGTGCCAGTCGCTTTGTGGTGCGCCAAGAGACCCAGTACTTC. It encodes CASRFVVRQETQYF. The chain joins TRBV6-1 to TRBJ2-5; D uncertain. This CDR3 is built from 14 residues. V lost 9 bases to trimming and J lost 1 base, with 15 bases between them. Germline V lookup: CDR1 MNHNS, CDR2 SASEGT.

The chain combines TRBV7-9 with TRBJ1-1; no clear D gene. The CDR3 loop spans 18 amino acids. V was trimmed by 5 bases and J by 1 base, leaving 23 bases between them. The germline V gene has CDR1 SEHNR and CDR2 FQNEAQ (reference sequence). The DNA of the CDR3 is TGTGCCAGCAGCGCCTTCCACCTCCGAGCACCTGGGAACACTGAAGCTTTCTTT. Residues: CASSAFHLRAPGNTEAFF.

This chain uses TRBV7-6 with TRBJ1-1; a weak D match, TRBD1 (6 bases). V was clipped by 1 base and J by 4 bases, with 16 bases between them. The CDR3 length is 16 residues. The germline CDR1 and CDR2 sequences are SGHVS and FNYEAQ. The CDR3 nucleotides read TGTGCCAGCAGCTTAGAGGCCCGGGGGCGGCCCACTGAAGCTTTCTTT. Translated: CASSLEARGRPTEAFF.

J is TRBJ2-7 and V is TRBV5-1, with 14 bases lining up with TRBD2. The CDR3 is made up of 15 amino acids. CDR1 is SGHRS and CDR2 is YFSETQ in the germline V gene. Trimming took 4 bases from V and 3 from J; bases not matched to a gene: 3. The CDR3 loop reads CASSTGLAGDYEQYF. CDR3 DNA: TGCGCCAGCAGCACGGGACTAGCGGGAGACTACGAGCAGTACTTC.

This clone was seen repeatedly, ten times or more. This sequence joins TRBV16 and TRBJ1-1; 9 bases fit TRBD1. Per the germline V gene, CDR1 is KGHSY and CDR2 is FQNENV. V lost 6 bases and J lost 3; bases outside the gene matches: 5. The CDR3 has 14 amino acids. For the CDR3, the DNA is TGTGCCAGCAGTCTGACAGGGGGTTACACTGAAGCTTTCTTT. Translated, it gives CASSLTGGYTEAFF.

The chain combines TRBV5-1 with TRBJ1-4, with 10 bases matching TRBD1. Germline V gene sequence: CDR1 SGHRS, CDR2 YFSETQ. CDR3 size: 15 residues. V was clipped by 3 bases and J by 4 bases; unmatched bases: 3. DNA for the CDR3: TGCGCCAGCAGCTCGACAGGGGGCGGTAATGAAAAACTGTTTTTT. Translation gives CASSSTGGGNEKLFF.

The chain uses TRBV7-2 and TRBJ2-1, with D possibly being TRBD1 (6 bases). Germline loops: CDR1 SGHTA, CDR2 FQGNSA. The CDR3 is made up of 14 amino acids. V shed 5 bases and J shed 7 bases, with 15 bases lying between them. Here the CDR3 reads CASSVDRRKNEQFF. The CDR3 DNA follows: TGTGCCAGCAGCGTTGACAGGAGGAAAAATGAGCAGTTCTTC.

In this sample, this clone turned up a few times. CDR3: CASSPRLGGQSGELFF. CDR3 nucleotides: TGTGCCAGCAGCCCACGTCTCGGGGGGCAGTCCGGGGAGCTGTTTTTT. The V gene is TRBV9, the J gene TRBJ2-2; the D gene is possibly TRBD2 (7 bases). This CDR3 has 16 residues. Trimming took 4 bases from V and 6 from J, leaving 19 bases between them. Germline V lookup: CDR1 SGDLS, CDR2 YYNGEE.

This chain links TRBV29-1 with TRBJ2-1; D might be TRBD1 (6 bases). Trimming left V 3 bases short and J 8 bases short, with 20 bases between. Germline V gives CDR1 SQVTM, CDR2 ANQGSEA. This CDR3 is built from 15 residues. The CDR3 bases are TGCAGCGTTGAGGGTCGTGGGGGCCGGCTCGATGAGCAGTTCTTC. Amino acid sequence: CSVEGRGGRLDEQFF.

The CDR3 nucleotides are TGTGCCAGCAGTCCCGCCGGGACAGGGAATCGCGAGCAGTACTTC. This codes for CASSPAGTGNREQYF. The V and J genes are TRBV27 and TRBJ2-7, with TRBD1 matching 9 bases. V shed 5 bases, J shed 6 bases, and the junction held 11 bases outside the gene matches. Germline V gives CDR1 MNHEY, CDR2 SMNVEV (reference sequence). This CDR3 is 15 amino acids long.

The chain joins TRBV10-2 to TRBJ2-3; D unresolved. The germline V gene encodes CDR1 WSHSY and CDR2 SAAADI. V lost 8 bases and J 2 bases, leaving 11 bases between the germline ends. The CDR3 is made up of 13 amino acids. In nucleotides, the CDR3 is TGCGCCAGCCTTCCCCCATCCACAGATACGCAGTATTTT. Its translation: CASLPPSTDTQYF.

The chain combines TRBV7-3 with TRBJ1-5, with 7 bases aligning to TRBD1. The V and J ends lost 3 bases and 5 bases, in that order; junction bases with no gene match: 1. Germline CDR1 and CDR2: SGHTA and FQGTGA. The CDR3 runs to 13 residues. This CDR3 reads CASSFDRDQPQHF. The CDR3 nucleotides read TGTGCCAGCAGCTTTGACAGGGATCAGCCCCAGCATTTT.

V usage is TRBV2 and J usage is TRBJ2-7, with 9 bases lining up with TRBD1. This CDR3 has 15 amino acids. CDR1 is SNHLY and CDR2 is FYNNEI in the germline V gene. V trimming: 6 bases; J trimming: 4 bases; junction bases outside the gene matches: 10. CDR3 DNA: TGTGCCAGCAGCGGATCCGGGACAGGGTTTTACGAGCAGTACTTC. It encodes CASSGSGTGFYEQYF.

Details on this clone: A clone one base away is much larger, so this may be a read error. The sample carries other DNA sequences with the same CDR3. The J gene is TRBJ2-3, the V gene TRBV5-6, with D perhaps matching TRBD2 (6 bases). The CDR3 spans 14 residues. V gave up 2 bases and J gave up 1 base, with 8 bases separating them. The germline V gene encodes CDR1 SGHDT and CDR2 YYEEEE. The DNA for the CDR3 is TGTGCCAGCAGCTTAGGAGGGGGCACAGATACGCAGTATTTT. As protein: CASSLGGGTDTQYF.

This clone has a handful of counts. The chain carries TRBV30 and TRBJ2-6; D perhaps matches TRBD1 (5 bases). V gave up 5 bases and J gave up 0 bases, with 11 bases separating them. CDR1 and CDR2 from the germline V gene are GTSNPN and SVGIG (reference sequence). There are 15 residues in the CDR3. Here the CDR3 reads CAWGTDSSGANVLTF. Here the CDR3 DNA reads TGTGCCTGGGGTACCGACAGCTCTGGGGCCAACGTCCTGACTTTC.

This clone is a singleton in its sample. The CDR3 nucleotides read TGTGCCAGCAGCTCAAGACTAGCGGGACCCACAGATACGCAGTATTTT. Protein sequence: CASSSRLAGPTDTQYF. The J gene is TRBJ2-3, the V gene TRBV7-9, with TRBD2 matching 11 bases. The CDR3 covers 16 residues. Germline V CDR1 and CDR2: SEHNR, FQNEAQ (reference sequence). Trimming cost V 4 bases and J 2 bases; bases outside gene matches: 5.

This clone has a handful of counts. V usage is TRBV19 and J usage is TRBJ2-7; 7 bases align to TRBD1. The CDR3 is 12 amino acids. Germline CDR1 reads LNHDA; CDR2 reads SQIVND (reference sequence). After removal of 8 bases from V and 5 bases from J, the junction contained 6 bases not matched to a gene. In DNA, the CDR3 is TGTGCCAGTGGTAGGGGGCGCGACGAGCAGTACTTC. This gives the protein CASGRGRDEQYF.

For the CDR3, the DNA is TGTGCCAGCAGCGCCATACGGCAAGGGGAAGCACGCAATGAGCAGTTCTTC. Its protein is CASSAIRQGEARNEQFF. This chain links TRBV5-6 with TRBJ2-1; the D gene is possibly TRBD1 (5 bases). CDR3 length equals 17 residues. Trimming removed 4 bases at V and 6 bases at J, with 23 bases between. In germline, CDR1 is SGHDT, CDR2 YYEEEE.

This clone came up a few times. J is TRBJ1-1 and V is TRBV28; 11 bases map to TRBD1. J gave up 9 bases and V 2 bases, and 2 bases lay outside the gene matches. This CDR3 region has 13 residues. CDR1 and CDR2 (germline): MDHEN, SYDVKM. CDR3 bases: TGTGCCAGCAGTTTAGGGACAGGGGGAAAAGCTTTCTTT. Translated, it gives CASSLGTGGKAFF.

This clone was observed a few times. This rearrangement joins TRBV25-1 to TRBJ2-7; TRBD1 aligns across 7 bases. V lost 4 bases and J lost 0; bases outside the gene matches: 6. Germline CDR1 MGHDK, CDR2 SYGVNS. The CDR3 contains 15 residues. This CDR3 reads CASSAVAGGSYEQYF. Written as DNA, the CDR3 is TGTGCCAGCAGTGCGGTCGCAGGGGGCTCCTACGAGCAGTACTTC.